Listed here is a single T cell receptor (beta chain). What this receptor recognizes is not known. No base qualities exist here, and no much larger clone lies one base off it. This record belongs to a study of blood T cell repertoires in COVID-19 (dated by TCRdb to the early 2020s). As for the study more broadly: The collaborator samples originated in the United States, Italy and Spain and spanned the acute and convalescent phases of COVID-19. The material from the prospective study consisted of cDNA or gDNA derived from T cells, B-cell-depleted T cells, or PBMCs. Deeply sampled blood TCRbeta repertoires from subjects exposed to, actively infected with, or recovered from COVID-19 were included in the dataset. Sample metadata almost always included a de-identified subject ID, COVID-19 status, age in years and sex. Where available, HLA class I and class II types were obtained from metadata supplied by the sample provider rather than from assay-based typing. Samples came from the ongoing ImmuneRACE study (first 160 participants) plus 1,254 subjects from 6 global collaborators. The repertoires were released in a freely available public database intended as a resource for research on the immune response to SARS-CoV-2.

Per the germline V gene, SGHDT is the CDR1 and YYEEEE is the CDR2. The junction carries 14 bases between V and J, which are trimmed by 1 base and 6 bases respectively. The CDR3 covers 16 residues, taking in both the cysteine and the phenylalanine. Just CDR3 DNA is preserved here, 48 bases in frame from base 1. The immunoSEQ Assay, a bias-controlled multiplex PCR, was used to amplify TCRbeta CDR3 regions from genomic DNA. The study's processing was this. The number of nucleated cells in each sample was estimated from the amplification of reference gene primers within the assay. Sequence reads were collapsed and filtered to measure the absolute abundance of every unique TCRbeta CDR3 rearrangement. For each sample, productive Simpson clonality was calculated as the square root of Simpson's diversity index over productive rearrangements. Drawn from immuneACCESS, this table holds only the in-frame rearrangements with V and J called that TCRdb kept. Clones are partly lost; checked studies trace under half to an unresolved V gene and leave the rest unexplained. V, J and clone size reflect that table, while D and trimming were determined from the DNA. This sample is represented by 120,000 or so clones; about 70% of them were singletons. About 2.2% of the sample is held by the ten biggest clonotypes.

Each collaborating institution followed its own protocols to collect whole blood in K2EDTA tubes. For TCRbeta analysis, collaborators shipped samples as frozen whole blood, isolated PBMCs, or DNA extracted from either of those sample types. The paper's findings and limits, for the study overall: How much clinical and demographic metadata was included differed by source and by participant, and the metadata was provided uncurated.

The sequencing input was peripheral blood. The chain employs TRBV5-6 and TRBJ1-6; the D region possibly corresponds to TRBD1 (6 bases align). The sequence came from a woman in her 70s with acute or convalescent COVID-19. The DNA sequence reads TGTGCCAGCAGCTTGATTTCCGACAGGCGTAATTCACCCCTCCACTTT. This codes for CASSLISDRRNSPLHF.